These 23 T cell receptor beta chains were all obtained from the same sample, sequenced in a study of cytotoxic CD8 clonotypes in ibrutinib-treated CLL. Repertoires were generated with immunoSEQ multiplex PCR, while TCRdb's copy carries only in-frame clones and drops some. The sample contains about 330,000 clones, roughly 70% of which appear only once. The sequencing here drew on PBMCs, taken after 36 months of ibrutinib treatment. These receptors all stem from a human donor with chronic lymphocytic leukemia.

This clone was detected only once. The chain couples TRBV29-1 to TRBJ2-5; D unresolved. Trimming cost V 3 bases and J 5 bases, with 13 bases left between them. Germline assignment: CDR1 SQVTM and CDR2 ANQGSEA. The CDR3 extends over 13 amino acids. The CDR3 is CSVDGRPGETQYF. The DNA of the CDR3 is TGCAGCGTTGATGGGCGACCTGGGGAGACCCAGTACTTC.

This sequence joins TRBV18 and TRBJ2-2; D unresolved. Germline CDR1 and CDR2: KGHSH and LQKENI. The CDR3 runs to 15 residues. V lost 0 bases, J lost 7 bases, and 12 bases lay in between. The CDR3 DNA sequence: TGTGCCAGCTCACCACCGGAAAGGGTTCGCGGGGAGCTGTTTTTT. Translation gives CASSPPERVRGELFF.

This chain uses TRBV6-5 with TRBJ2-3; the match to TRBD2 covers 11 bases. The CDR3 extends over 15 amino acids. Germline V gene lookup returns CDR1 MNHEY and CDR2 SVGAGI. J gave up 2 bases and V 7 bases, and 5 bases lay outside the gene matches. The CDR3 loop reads CASTVAGGPTDTQYF. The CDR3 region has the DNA TGTGCCAGCACAGTAGCGGGGGGGCCCACAGATACGCAGTATTTT.

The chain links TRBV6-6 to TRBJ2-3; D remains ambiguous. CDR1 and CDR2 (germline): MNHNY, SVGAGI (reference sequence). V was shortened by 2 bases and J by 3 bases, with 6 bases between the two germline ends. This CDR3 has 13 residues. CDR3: CASSYRVTDTQYF. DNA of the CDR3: TGTGCCAGCAGTTACCGGGTAACAGATACGCAGTATTTT.

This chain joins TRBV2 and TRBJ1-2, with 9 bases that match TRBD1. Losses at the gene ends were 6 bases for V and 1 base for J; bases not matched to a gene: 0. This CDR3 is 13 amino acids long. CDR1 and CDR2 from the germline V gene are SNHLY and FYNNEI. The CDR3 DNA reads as TGTGCCAGCAGGACAGGGGGTAACTATGGCTACACCTTC. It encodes CASRTGGNYGYTF.

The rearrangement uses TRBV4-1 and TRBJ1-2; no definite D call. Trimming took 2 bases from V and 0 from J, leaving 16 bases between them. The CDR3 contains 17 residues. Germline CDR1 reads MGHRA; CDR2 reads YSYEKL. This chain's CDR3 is CASSQFASGITNYGYTF. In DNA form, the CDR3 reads TGCGCCAGCAGCCAATTCGCTTCAGGAATCACTAACTATGGCTACACCTTC.

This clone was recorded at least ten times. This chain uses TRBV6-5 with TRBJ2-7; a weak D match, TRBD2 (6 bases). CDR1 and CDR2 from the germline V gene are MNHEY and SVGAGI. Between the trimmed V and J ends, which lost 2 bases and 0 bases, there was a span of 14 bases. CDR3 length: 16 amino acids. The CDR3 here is CASSYNRGGSSYEQYF. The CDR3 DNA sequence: TGTGCCAGCAGTTACAACCGTGGGGGGAGCTCCTACGAGCAGTACTTC.

The CDR3, as DNA: TGCGCCAGCAGCTTGGGGAGCCTAGATCTTGGCTACACCTTC. Protein: CASSLGSLDLGYTF. This chain connects TRBV5-1 to TRBJ1-2; D uncertain. The germline gives CDR1 SGHRS, CDR2 YFSETQ. V was clipped by 0 bases and J by 7 bases, with 13 bases between them. The CDR3 covers 14 residues.

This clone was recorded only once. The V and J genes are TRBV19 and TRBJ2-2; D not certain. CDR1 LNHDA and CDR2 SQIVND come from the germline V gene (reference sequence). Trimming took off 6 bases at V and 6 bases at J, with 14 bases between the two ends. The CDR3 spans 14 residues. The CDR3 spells CASRPSLGSGELFF. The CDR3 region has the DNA TGTGCCAGTAGGCCCTCACTCGGGTCCGGGGAGCTGTTTTTT.

The DNA of the CDR3 is TGTGCCACCAGCAGGGGGGTCCCGGCAAGAGCTGAAGCTTTCTTT. It yields the protein CATSRGVPARAEAFF. The chain employs TRBV15 and TRBJ1-1; maybe TRBD1 (5 bases). The CDR3 sequence is 15 residues long. Germline V lookup: CDR1 LNHNV, CDR2 YYDKDF (reference sequence). V was pared by 3 bases and J by 6 bases, with 17 bases between. Full variable domain (missing parts from reference TRBV15 and TRBJ1-1): DAMVIQNPRYQVTQFGKPVTLSCSQTLNHNVMYWYQQKSSQAPKLLFHYYDKDFNNEADTPDNFQSRRPNTSFCFLDIRSPGLGDTAMYLCATSRGVPARAEAFFGQGTRLTVV.

Here the CDR3 reads CASSKERGLSEQYF. The CDR3 DNA reads as TGCGCCAGCAGCAAGGAAAGGGGGCTTAGTGAGCAGTACTTC. The J gene is TRBJ2-7, the V gene TRBV5-1; 7 nucleotides match TRBD1. After removal of 4 bases from V and 7 bases from J, the junction contained 11 bases not matched to a gene. Germline CDR1 SGHRS, CDR2 YFSETQ. CDR3 length: 14 residues. The full variable domain, completed using reference TRBV5-1 and TRBJ2-7, is KAGVTQTPRYLIKTRGQQVTLSCSPISGHRSVSWYQQTPGQGLQFLFEYFSETQRNKGNFPGRFSGRQFSNSRSEMNVSTLELGDSALYLCASSKERGLSEQYFGPGTRLTVT.

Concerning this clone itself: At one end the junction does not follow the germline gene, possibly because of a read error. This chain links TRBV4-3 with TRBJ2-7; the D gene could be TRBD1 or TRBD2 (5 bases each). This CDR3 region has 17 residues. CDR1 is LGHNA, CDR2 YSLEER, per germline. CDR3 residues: CASSQDGWRQGMPPGHF. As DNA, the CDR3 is TGCGCCAGCAGCCAAGACGGGTGGCGGCAGGGTATGCCACCGGGGCACTTC.

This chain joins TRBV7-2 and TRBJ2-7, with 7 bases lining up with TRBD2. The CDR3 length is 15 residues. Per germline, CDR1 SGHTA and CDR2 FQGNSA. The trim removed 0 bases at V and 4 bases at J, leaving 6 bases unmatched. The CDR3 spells CASSLAGGVSYEQYF. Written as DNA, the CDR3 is TGTGCCAGCAGCTTAGCGGGAGGGGTGTCTTACGAGCAGTACTTC.

In nucleotides, the CDR3 is TGCGCCAGCAGCTTCGGGGACAGGGATGGCTACACCTTC. This codes for CASSFGDRDGYTF. This sequence joins TRBV5-1 and TRBJ1-2; TRBD1 matches 9 bases. Germline CDR1 reads SGHRS; CDR2 reads YFSETQ. This CDR3 spans 13 amino acids. The ends lost 2 bases at V and 6 bases at J; junction bases unmatched: 2.

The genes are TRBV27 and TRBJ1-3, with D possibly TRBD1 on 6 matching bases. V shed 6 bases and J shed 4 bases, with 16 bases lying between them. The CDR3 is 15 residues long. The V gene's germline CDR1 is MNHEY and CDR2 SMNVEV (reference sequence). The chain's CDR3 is CASSTPRDRGNTIYF. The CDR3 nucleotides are TGTGCCAGCAGCACCCCCCGAGACAGGGGAAACACCATATATTTT.

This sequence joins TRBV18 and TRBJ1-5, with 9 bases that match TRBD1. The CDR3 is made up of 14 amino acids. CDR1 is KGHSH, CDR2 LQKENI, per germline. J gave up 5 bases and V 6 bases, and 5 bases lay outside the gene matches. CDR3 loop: CASSRRQGDQPQHF. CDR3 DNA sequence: TGTGCCAGCTCCCGCAGACAGGGGGATCAGCCCCAGCATTTT.

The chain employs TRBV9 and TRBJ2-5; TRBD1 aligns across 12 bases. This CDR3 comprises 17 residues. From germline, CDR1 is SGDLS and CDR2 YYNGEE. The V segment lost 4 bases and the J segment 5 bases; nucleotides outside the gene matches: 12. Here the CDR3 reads CASSPRLGTGGRETQYF. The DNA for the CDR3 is TGTGCCAGCAGCCCACGCCTCGGGACAGGGGGCCGGGAGACCCAGTACTTC.

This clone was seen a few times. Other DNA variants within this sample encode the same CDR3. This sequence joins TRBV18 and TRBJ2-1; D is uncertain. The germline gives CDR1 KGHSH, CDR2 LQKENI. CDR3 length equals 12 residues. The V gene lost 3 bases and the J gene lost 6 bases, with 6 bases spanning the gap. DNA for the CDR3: TGTGCCAGCTCACCCCTGAGCAATGAGCAGTTCTTC. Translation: CASSPLSNEQFF.

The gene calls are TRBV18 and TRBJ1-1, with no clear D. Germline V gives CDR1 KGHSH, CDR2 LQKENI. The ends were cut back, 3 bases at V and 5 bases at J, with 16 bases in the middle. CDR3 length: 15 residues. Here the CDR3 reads CASSPLDRAGTEAFF. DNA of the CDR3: TGTGCCAGCTCACCCCTAGACCGGGCGGGAACTGAAGCTTTCTTT.

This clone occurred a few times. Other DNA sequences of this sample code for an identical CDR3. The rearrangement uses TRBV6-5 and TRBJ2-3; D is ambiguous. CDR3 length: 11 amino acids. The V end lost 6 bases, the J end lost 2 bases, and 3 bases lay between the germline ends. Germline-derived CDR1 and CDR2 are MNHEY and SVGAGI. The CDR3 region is CASRNTDTQYF. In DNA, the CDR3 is TGTGCCAGCAGAAACACAGATACGCAGTATTTT.

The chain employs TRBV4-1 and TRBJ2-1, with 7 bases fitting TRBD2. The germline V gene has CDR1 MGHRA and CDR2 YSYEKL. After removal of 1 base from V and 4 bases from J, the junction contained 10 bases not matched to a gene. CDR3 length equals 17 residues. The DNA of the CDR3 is TGCGCCAGCAGCCAAGCAATACGGGAGGTGGGTTACAATGAGCAGTTCTTC. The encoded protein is CASSQAIREVGYNEQFF.

Written as DNA, the CDR3 is TGCGCCAGCAGCTTAGTCCCGGTCACTGAAGCTTTCTTT. Translating gives CASSLVPVTEAFF. J is TRBJ1-1 and V is TRBV5-1; unclear D gene. This CDR3 comprises 13 residues. The ends were cut back, 2 bases at V and 4 bases at J, with 9 bases in the middle. Germline lookup yields CDR1 SGHRS and CDR2 YFSETQ.

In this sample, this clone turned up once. The CDR3 reads CSAADRGNQPQHF. The CDR3 DNA reads TGCAGCGCCGCCGACAGGGGGAATCAGCCCCAGCATTTT. The V call is TRBV29-1, the J call TRBJ1-5; 9 nucleotides agree with TRBD1. V shed 7 bases, J shed 4 bases, and the junction held 5 bases outside the gene matches. Germline V gene data show CDR1 as SQVTM and CDR2 as ANQGSEA. The CDR3 has 13 amino acids.